The 24 T cell receptor beta chains below all came from one sample that was sequenced in a study of response to subunit inactivated influenza vaccine. TCRdb itself ran the RT-PCR reads through MiXCR, one entry per CDR3 protein. The table shows hundreds of thousands of distinct CDR3 sequences, with 11% occurring only once. Sample: PBMCs from blood, taken about 40 days after vaccination. The receptors here all came from a man aged 50-59 years who received an inactivated influenza vaccine.

This chain uses TRBV9 with TRBJ2-3, with D possibly called TRBD1 or TRBD2 (5 bases each). This CDR3 spans 15 amino acids. Per the germline V gene, CDR1 is SGDLS and CDR2 is YYNGEE. Trimming pared 2 bases from V and 0 bases from J, leaving 10 bases between. CDR3 nucleotide sequence: TGTGCCAGCAGCGTGGGGACGACAAGCACAGATACGCAGTATTTT. Translating it yields CASSVGTTSTDTQYF. The whole variable domain, remainder taken from reference TRBV9 and TRBJ2-3, is DSGVTQTPKHLITATGQRVTLRCSPRSGDLSVYWYQQSLDQGLQFLIQYYNGEERAKGNILERFSAQQFPDLHSELNLSSLELGDSALYFCASSVGTTSTDTQYFGPGTRLTVL.

The chain couples TRBV29-1 to TRBJ1-2, with TRBD1 matching 7 bases. Trimming took 5 bases from V and 3 from J; bases not matched to a gene: 3. The V gene's germline CDR1 is SQVTM and CDR2 ANQGSEA. The CDR3 is made up of 12 amino acids. As DNA, the CDR3 is TGCAGCGTTCGACAGGGTGACTATGGCTACACCTTC. Its translation: CSVRQGDYGYTF.

This clonotype was recorded at least ten times. The V and J genes are TRBV7-2 and TRBJ2-7; TRBD1 agrees at 8 bases. This CDR3 comprises 13 residues. Germline V gives CDR1 SGHTA, CDR2 FQGNSA. Trimming at V came to 5 bases and at J to 5 bases, leaving 5 bases not matched to a gene. The CDR3 bases are TGTGCCAGCAGCCCAGGACAGGGTAACGAGCAGTACTTC. It yields the protein CASSPGQGNEQYF.

Regarding this clonotype: Just one base apart from a much larger clone, this may be a read error. This CDR3 is CASSHAHTYEQYF. CDR3 DNA: TGTGCCAGCAGCCACGCACACACCTACGAGCAGTACTTC. This rearrangement joins TRBV5-5 to TRBJ2-7; D gene uncertain. Germline CDR1 reads SGHKS; CDR2 reads YYEKEE (reference sequence). Trimming shortened V by 4 bases and J by 2 bases, and 10 bases separated the two germline ends. The CDR3 loop spans 13 amino acids.

The chain combines TRBV12-3 or TRBV12-4 with TRBJ2-3; the match to TRBD1 covers 12 bases. This CDR3 comprises 15 residues. V shed 5 bases and J 5 bases; nucleotides not matched to a gene: 5. The CDR3 DNA is TGTGCCAGCAGTCGGGACAGGGGGCACCGAGATACGCAGTATTTT. Translating gives CASSRDRGHRDTQYF.

The rearrangement uses TRBV3-1 and TRBJ2-3, with D possibly TRBD2 on 5 matching bases. The length of the CDR3 is 16 residues. V gave up 6 bases and J gave up 7 bases, with 23 bases separating them. Germline loops: CDR1 LGHDT, CDR2 YNNKEL (reference sequence). In DNA form, the CDR3 reads TGTGCCAGCAGACCAAGAGGGTCTGGGTTTGGTTATACGCAGTATTTT. Translation: CASRPRGSGFGYTQYF.

The rearrangement links TRBV6-5 to TRBJ2-3; 7 nucleotides align to TRBD2. The germline V gene has CDR1 MNHEY and CDR2 SVGAGI. This CDR3 has 17 residues. V shed 0 bases, J shed 0 bases, and the junction held 6 bases outside the gene matches. This chain's CDR3 is CASSYSLAARSTDTQYF. The DNA for the CDR3 is TGTGCCAGCAGTTACTCGCTAGCGGCCCGTAGCACAGATACGCAGTATTTT.

This clonotype was recorded a few times. The chain recombines TRBV28 with TRBJ2-5; D possibly uses TRBD1 or TRBD2 (5 bases each). The length of the CDR3 is 15 residues. Looked up from germline, CDR1 is MDHEN and CDR2 is SYDVKM. Between the trimmed V and J ends, which lost 5 bases and 10 bases, there was a span of 23 bases. The CDR3 loop is CASSALIATGTGQYF. CDR3 in DNA: TGTGCCAGCAGTGCACTCATAGCGACCGGGACGGGCCAGTACTTC.

The chain joins TRBV11-2 to TRBJ2-1, with a possible D match to TRBD2 (6 bases). The germline V gene has CDR1 SGHAT and CDR2 FQNNGV. The CDR3 is made up of 16 amino acids. V lost 5 bases and J 0 bases, leaving 14 bases between the germline ends. The CDR3 here is CASSKNDGSSYNEQFF. The DNA of the CDR3 is TGTGCCAGCAGCAAAAATGACGGGAGCTCCTACAATGAGCAGTTCTTC. The whole variable domain, filled in from reference TRBV11-2 and TRBJ2-1, reads EAGVAQSPRYKIIEKRQSVAFWCNPISGHATLYWYQQILGQGPKLLIQFQNNGVVDDSQLPKDRFSAERLKGVDSTLKIQPAKLEDSAVYLCASSKNDGSSYNEQFFGPGTRLTVL.

This clonotype was recorded a few times. The chain couples TRBV28 to TRBJ1-2; TRBD1 agrees at 9 bases. Germline V gene lookup returns CDR1 MDHEN and CDR2 SYDVKM. The CDR3 is 13 amino acids. J was trimmed by 5 bases and V by 7 bases; bases with no gene match: 5. Written as DNA, the CDR3 is TGTGCCAGCAAGGGACAGGGTTTTTATGGCTACACCTTC. Residues: CASKGQGFYGYTF.

This clonotype was observed at least ten times. This chain joins TRBV5-5 and TRBJ1-6, with 8 bases aligning to TRBD1. The J segment lost 7 bases and the V segment lost 1 base, leaving 1 base of the junction unmatched. CDR3 length: 14 amino acids. Germline V CDR1 and CDR2: SGHKS, YYEKEE (reference sequence). DNA of the CDR3: TGTGCCAGCAGCTTGACAGGGGGAAATTCACCCCTCCACTTT. This translates into CASSLTGGNSPLHF.

This clonotype was picked up many times. The rearrangement links TRBV5-1 to TRBJ2-7; possible D gene TRBD1, 6 bases. V was shortened by 5 bases and J by 2 bases, with 14 bases between the two germline ends. Germline assignment: CDR1 SGHRS and CDR2 YFSETQ. This CDR3 is 14 amino acids long. The DNA of the CDR3 is TGCGCCAGCAGAGCCGTTTACAGGGCCTACGAGCAGTACTTC. Translating gives CASRAVYRAYEQYF.

In its sample, this clonotype was seen a few times. The V gene is TRBV7-2, the J gene TRBJ2-2; no firm D call. CDR1 and CDR2 (germline): SGHTA, FQGNSA. The CDR3 consists of 16 residues. The germline V and J ends were trimmed by 6 bases and 0 bases, with 14 bases remaining between them. The CDR3 DNA is TGTGCCAGCAGACCGACTCGGGTGACGAACACCGGGGAGCTGTTTTTT. Encoded protein: CASRPTRVTNTGELFF.

This clonotype was seen more than once but under ten times. The chain joins TRBV30 to TRBJ1-4, with 7 positions matching TRBD1. V trimming: 2 bases; J trimming: 7 bases; junction bases outside the gene matches: 10. The CDR3 consists of 15 residues. Germline lookup yields CDR1 GTSNPN and CDR2 SVGIG (reference sequence). In nucleotides, the CDR3 is TGTGCCTGGAGTTACAGGGGCCCGATGGTTGAAAAACTGTTTTTT. Translated, it gives CAWSYRGPMVEKLFF.

At least ten counts were recorded for this clonotype. This chain connects TRBV7-2 to TRBJ2-1; 7 positions match TRBD2. This CDR3 contains 14 residues. CDR1 is SGHTA, CDR2 FQGNSA, per germline. V shed 7 bases and J 5 bases; nucleotides not matched to a gene: 8. The CDR3 sequence is CASTSRTRHNEQFF. In nucleotides, the CDR3 is TGTGCCAGCACCTCGAGGACTAGACACAATGAGCAGTTCTTC.

In this sample, this clonotype turned up many times. This chain joins TRBV12-3 or TRBV12-4 and TRBJ2-3; D ambiguous. The CDR3 contains 16 residues. V was shortened by 1 base and J by 4 bases, with 15 bases between the two germline ends. CDR3 loop: CASSLVGSRASDTQYF. In DNA form, the CDR3 reads TGTGCCAGCAGTTTAGTTGGTAGCCGGGCTTCAGATACGCAGTATTTT.

This clonotype was found many times. This chain connects TRBV12-3 or TRBV12-4 to TRBJ1-1; the D gene is possibly TRBD1 (5 bases). Trimming took off 5 bases at V and 1 base at J, with 8 bases between the two ends. The CDR3 totals 13 residues. The DNA of the CDR3 is TGTGCCAGCAGTACTGGGGCGAACACTGAAGCTTTCTTT. Its protein product is CASSTGANTEAFF.

This rearrangement joins TRBV5-5 to TRBJ2-5, with unresolved D. The length of the CDR3 is 14 residues. V gave up 0 bases and J gave up 3 bases, with 9 bases separating them. The germline CDR1 and CDR2 sequences are SGHKS and YYEKEE (reference sequence). CDR3 DNA: TGTGCCAGCAGCTTGGATACAGCTAAAGAGACCCAGTACTTC. This translates into CASSLDTAKETQYF. Using reference TRBV5-5 and TRBJ2-5 for the parts outside the CDR3, the full variable domain is DAGVTQSPTHLIKTRGQQVTLRCSPISGHKSVSWYQQVLGQGPQFIFQYYEKEERGRGNFPDRFSARQFPNYSSELNVNALLLGDSALYLCASSLDTAKETQYFGPGTRLLVL.

This clonotype was recorded many times. The rearrangement links TRBV5-6 to TRBJ2-7, with 8 bases fitting TRBD1. The length of the CDR3 is 13 residues. Per the germline V gene, CDR1 is SGHDT and CDR2 is YYEEEE. V lost 5 bases to trimming and J lost 4 bases; unmatched junction nucleotides: 5. CDR3 amino acids: CASRKGQGYEQYF. The CDR3 region has the DNA TGTGCCAGCAGGAAAGGACAGGGTTACGAGCAGTACTTC.

This clonotype was seen at least ten times. The chain employs TRBV28 and TRBJ1-4; D is unclear. The CDR3 contains 17 residues. Germline V gene lookup returns CDR1 MDHEN and CDR2 SYDVKM. The V gene lost 6 bases and the J gene lost 0 bases, with 17 bases spanning the gap. CDR3 coding DNA: TGTGCCAGCAGCGAATTCGACCGTTCCTCAACTAATGAAAAACTGTTTTTT. Amino acid sequence: CASSEFDRSSTNEKLFF.

This clonotype was seen only a few times. V and J are TRBV6-2 or TRBV6-3 and TRBJ1-6; a possible D gene is TRBD1 (6 bases). The CDR3 length is 15 residues. The germline CDR1 and CDR2 sequences are MNHEY and SVGEGT. The V and J ends lost 4 bases and 10 bases respectively, with 17 bases between them. The CDR3 DNA reads as TGTGCCAGCAGTTCTATACAGGGAATCGGATCACCCCTCCACTTT. It encodes CASSSIQGIGSPLHF.

This clonotype has only one observation. J is TRBJ2-5 and V is TRBV7-6; 9 bases line up with TRBD1. J gave up 5 bases and V 1 base, and 11 bases lay outside the gene matches. The germline V gene has CDR1 SGHVS and CDR2 FNYEAQ. CDR3 size: 17 residues. In DNA, the CDR3 is TGTGCCAGCAGCTTAGGATGGACAGGGGCCCGGTTGGAGACCCAGTACTTC. As protein: CASSLGWTGARLETQYF. The variable domain in full, with the rest retrieved from reference TRBV7-6 and TRBJ2-5, is GAGVSQSPRYKVTKRGQDVALRCDPISGHVSLYWYRQALGQGPEFLTYFNYEAQQDKSGLPNDRFSAERPEGSISTLTIQRTEQRDSAMYRCASSLGWTGARLETQYFGPGTRLLVL.

This chain connects TRBV2 to TRBJ2-2, with a weak D call TRBD1 (6 bases). Germline V lookup: CDR1 SNHLY, CDR2 FYNNEI. This CDR3 is 13 amino acids long. V was cut by 0 bases and J by 11 bases, with 10 bases left in between. CDR3 nucleotide sequence: TGTGCCAGCAGTGAAGCAAGGGACACCGAGCTGTTTTTT. Translating it yields CASSEARDTELFF.

This clonotype was detected ten times or more. The chain joins TRBV7-2 to TRBJ2-7; D may match TRBD1 or TRBD2 (5 bases each). CDR1 is SGHTA, CDR2 FQGNSA, per germline. The CDR3 loop spans 12 amino acids. The DNA for the CDR3 is TGTGCGAGTCGCCGGGGACGGTACGAGCAGTACTTC. Translated, it gives CASRRGRYEQYF.